This T cell receptor beta chain is from a study of blood T cell repertoires in COVID-19. Across the study: T cells, B-cell-depleted T cells, or PBMCs supplied cDNA or gDNA.

This table comes from immunoSEQ multiplex PCR, and its TCRdb copy is limited to in-frame clones, with some not included. The sample includes some 48,000 clones, approximately 82% seen only once; the top ten take under 6.5%. Assignments of participants to cohorts depended upon their own reported clinical history. V lost 1 base and J lost 4; bases outside the gene matches: 11. CDR3 length: 18 amino acids. From germline, CDR1 is SGHNT and CDR2 YYREEE (reference sequence). The chain joins TRBV5-4 to TRBJ2-2; 9 nucleotides align to TRBD2. Source material: PBMCs or T cells enriched from blood (not recorded which). The sequence was obtained from a woman between 45 and 60 years old with acute COVID-19. The CDR3: CASSLRSGLAGPTGELFF. CDR3 coding DNA: TGTGCCAGCAGCTTGAGGTCCGGGCTAGCGGGGCCCACCGGGGAGCTGTTTTTT. Full variable domain (remainder filled in from reference TRBV5-4 and TRBJ2-2): ETGVTQSPTHLIKTRGQQVTLRCSSQSGHNTVSWYQQALGQGPQFIFQYYREEENGRGNFPPRFSGLQFPNYSSELNVNALELDDSALYLCASSLRSGLAGPTGELFFGEGSRLTVL.